The source of this TCR beta chain is a study of T cells in Graves' hyperthyroidism and ophthalmopathy. CDR1 is SQVTM and CDR2 is ANQGSEA in the germline V gene. There are 11 residues in the CDR3. Trimming stripped 7 bases from V and 10 bases from J, with 16 bases between. RNA transcripts provided the source from which TCR beta CDR3 regions were amplified. HTBI primers drove first-round RT-PCR of the TCR CDR3. MiXCR, run by TCRdb on the multiplex PCR reads, gives a single entry per CDR3 protein. Among more than 500,000 distinct CDR3 sequences listed, around 42% were seen once. This clonotype was seen ten or more times. Antigen specificity is unknown. Study-wide results and caveats: In the blood, most expanded thyroid clonotypes above 0.001 appeared as well. For ophthalmopathy, model prediction preceded onset by a median 6.5 months.

The sequenced sample was peripheral blood or thyroid tissue (not recorded which). The source is an adult woman with Graves' disease, either hyperthyroidism or ophthalmopathy (not recorded which). The chain carries TRBV29-1 and TRBJ1-1; D unresolved. The CDR3 DNA follows: TGCAGCGCCCTCCCCGCGGGTAGAGCTTTCTTT. Protein: CSALPAGRAFF.